This T cell receptor beta chain is drawn from a study of blood T cell repertoires in COVID-19. Germline trimming cut 4 bases from V and 3 bases from J; bases unmatched to any gene: 11. In germline, CDR1 is LGHDT, CDR2 YNNKEL (reference sequence). The CDR3 runs 17 residues. This clone turned up a few times. Clones were sequenced by immunoSEQ multiplex PCR, and TCRdb holds only the in-frame ones, with some missing. The data contain 210,000 or so clones, approximately 81% of them singletons. The sequence was obtained from a woman older than 75 with acute or convalescent COVID-19. This chain uses TRBV3-1 (or the pseudogene TRBV3-2) with TRBJ1-1; 10 bases match TRBD1. The sequencing sample was made of peripheral blood. Here the CDR3 DNA reads TGTGCCAGCAGCCCACAACCGGGACAGGGGCCGCACACTGAAGCTTTCTTT. Protein sequence: CASSPQPGQGPHTEAFF.